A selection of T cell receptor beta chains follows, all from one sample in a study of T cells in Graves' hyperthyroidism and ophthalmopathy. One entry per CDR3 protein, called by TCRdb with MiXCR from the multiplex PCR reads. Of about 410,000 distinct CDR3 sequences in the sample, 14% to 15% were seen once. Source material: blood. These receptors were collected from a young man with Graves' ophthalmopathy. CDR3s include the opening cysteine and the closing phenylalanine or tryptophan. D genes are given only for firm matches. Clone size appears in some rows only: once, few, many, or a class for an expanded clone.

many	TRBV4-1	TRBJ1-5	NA	TGCGCCAGCAGCCAAGTAGCCGGGACGGGCAATCAGCCCCAGCATTTT	CASSQVAGTGNQPQHF
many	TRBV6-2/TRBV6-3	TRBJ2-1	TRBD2	TGTGCCAGCAGTCACACCGGGACTAGCGGGAGGGGTGAGCAGTTCTTC	CASSHTGTSGRGEQFF
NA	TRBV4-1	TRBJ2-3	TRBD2	TGCGCCAGCAGCCAAGAGCGGGGGGGCCAAACAGATACGCAGTATTTT	CASSQERGGQTDTQYF
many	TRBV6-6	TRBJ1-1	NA	TGTGCCAGCAGTTACCCTCCAGGGGAAGCTTTCTTT	CASSYPPGEAFF
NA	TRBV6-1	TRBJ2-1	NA	TGTGCCAGCAGTATGCGGGGCGGGAACAATGAGCAGTTCTTC	CASSMRGGNNEQFF
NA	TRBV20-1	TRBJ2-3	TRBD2	TGCAGTGCCCGGACTAGCGGGGGGGCCTTGGAGTATTTT	CSARTSGGALEYF
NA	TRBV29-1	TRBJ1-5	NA	TGCAGCGGAAGGGCCAGCAGGGTTAGTCAGCCCCAGCATTTT	CSGRASRVSQPQHF
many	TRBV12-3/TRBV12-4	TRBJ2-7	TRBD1	TGTGCCAGCAGCCCAGGTAGTAGGGGGCTCAGCTTTGGCTACGAGCAGTACTTC	CASSPGSRGLSFGYEQYF
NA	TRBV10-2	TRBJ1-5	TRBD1	TGCGCCAGCAGCCCCGACAGGGCGCTTCAGCCCCAGCATTTT	CASSPDRALQPQHF
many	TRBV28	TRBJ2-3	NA	TGTGCCAGCAGTTTATCAGGAGATACGCAGTATTTT	CASSLSGDTQYF
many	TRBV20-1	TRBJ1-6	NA	TGCAGTGCCAGGAGGGATACTTCACCCCTCCACTTT	CSARRDTSPLHF
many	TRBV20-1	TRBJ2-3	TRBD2	TGCAGTGCCAGGGACCGGGACTACCCGGTAACTTACGAGGTTTATAGCACAGATACGCAGTATTTT	CSARDRDYPVTYEVYSTDTQYF